This T cell receptor beta chain derives from a study of T cell responses to AZD1222 COVID-19 vaccine. The CDR3 has 13 amino acids. V lost 6 bases to trimming and J lost 6 bases, with 15 bases between them. From germline, CDR1 is MNHEY and CDR2 SVGAGI. Study conclusions and caveats: Spike-specific TCR breadth and depth both grew after two AZD1222 doses. Donors were largely white British and mainly female; clonal diversity was possibly underestimated.

Measured with immunoSEQ multiplex PCR; TCRdb has only the in-frame clones, and not every one. The sample contains 150,000 to 250,000 clones, roughly 92% of which appear only once. A remark on this clone: What it recognizes is unknown.

The receptor's source is an adult who received the AZD1222 COVID-19 vaccine. The sample consisted of peripheral blood, taken 28 days after the second AZD1222 dose. The J gene is TRBJ2-7, the V gene TRBV6-5; a possible D gene is TRBD2 (6 bases). The DNA for the CDR3 is TGTGCCAGCAGACTAGCTACCTCCCGCGAGCAGTACTTC. Translated, it gives CASRLATSREQYF.